Sequencing of this TCR beta chain was carried out in a study of blood T cell repertoires in COVID-19. Study in general: Specimens from acute and convalescent COVID-19 originated in the United States, Italy and Spain. The analysed material was cDNA or gDNA that came from T cells, B-cell-depleted T cells, or PBMCs.

Authors' processing steps: Reference gene primer amplification yielded estimated nucleated cell counts. Produced via immunoSEQ multiplex PCR; TCRdb's table is partial and in-frame only. V and J calls and clone size are those listed in that table; D and trimming were worked out from the DNA. Among around 100,000 clones listed, about 91% were seen once. Losses at the gene ends were 3 bases for V and 13 bases for J; bases not matched to a gene: 20. CDR3 length: 18 residues. Germline V gene lookup returns CDR1 DFQATT and CDR2 SNEGSKA (reference sequence). The receptor comes from a human donor in a cohort sampled during active COVID-19. The material sequenced was peripheral blood. The chain joins TRBV20-1 to TRBJ1-6; TRBD1 matches at 11 bases. DNA for the CDR3: TGCAGTGCTAGTCACGGGACAGGGGGTCCGTGGGGGTGGACGCCCCTCCACTTT. The encoded protein is CSASHGTGGPWGWTPLHF.